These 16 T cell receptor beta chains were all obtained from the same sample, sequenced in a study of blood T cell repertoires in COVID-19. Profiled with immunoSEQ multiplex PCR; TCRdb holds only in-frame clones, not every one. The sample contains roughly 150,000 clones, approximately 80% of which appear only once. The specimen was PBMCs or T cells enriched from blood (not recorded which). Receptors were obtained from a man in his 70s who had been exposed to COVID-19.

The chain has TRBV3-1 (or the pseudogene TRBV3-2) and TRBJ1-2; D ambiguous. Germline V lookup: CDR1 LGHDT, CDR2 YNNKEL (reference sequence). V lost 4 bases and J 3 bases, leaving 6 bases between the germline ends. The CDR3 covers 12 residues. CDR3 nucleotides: TGTGCCAGCAGCCTAGACTACTATGGCTACACCTTC. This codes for CASSLDYYGYTF.

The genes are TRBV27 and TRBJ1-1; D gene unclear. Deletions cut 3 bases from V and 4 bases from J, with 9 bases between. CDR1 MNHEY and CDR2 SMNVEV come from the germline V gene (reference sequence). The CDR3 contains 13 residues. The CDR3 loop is CASSFRRGTEAFF. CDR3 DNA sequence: TGTGCCAGCAGTTTTAGACGGGGCACTGAAGCTTTCTTT.

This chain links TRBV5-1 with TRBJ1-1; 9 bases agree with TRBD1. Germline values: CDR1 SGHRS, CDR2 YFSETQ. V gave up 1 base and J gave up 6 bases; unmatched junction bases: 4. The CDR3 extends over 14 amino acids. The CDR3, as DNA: TGCGCCAGCAGCTTGACAGGGGGCATTCCTGAAGCTTTCTTT. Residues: CASSLTGGIPEAFF.

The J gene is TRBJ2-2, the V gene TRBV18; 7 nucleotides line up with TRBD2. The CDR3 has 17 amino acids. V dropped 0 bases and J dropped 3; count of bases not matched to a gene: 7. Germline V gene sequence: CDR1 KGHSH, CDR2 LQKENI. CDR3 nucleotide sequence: TGTGCCAGCTCACCACCGAGGTTGGCGGGAGACACCGGGGAGCTGTTTTTT. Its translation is CASSPPRLAGDTGELFF. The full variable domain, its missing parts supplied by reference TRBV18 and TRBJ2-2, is NAGVMQNPRHLVRRRGQEARLRCSPMKGHSHVYWYRQLPEEGLKFMVYLQKENIIDESGMPKERFSAEFPKEGPSILRIQQVVRGDSAAYFCASSPPRLAGDTGELFFGEGSRLTVL.

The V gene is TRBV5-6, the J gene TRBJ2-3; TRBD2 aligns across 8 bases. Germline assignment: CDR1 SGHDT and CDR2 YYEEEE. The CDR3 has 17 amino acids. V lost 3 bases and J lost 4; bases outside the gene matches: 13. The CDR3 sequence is CASSYRPSGSRADTQYF. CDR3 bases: TGTGCCAGCAGCTACAGACCCAGCGGGAGTAGGGCAGATACGCAGTATTTT.

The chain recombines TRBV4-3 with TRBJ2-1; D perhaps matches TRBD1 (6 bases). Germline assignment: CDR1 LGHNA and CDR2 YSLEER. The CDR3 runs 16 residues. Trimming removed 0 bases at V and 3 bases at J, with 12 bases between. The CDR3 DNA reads TGCGCCAGCAGCCAAGAAGAACAGGGAATCTACAATGAGCAGTTCTTC. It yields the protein CASSQEEQGIYNEQFF.

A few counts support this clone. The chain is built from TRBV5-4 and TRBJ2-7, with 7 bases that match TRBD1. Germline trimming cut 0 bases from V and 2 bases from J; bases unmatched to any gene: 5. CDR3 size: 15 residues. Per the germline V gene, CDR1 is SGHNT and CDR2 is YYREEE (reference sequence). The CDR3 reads CASSLGDSETYEQYF. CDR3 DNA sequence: TGTGCCAGCAGCTTGGGGGACAGCGAAACCTACGAGCAGTACTTC.

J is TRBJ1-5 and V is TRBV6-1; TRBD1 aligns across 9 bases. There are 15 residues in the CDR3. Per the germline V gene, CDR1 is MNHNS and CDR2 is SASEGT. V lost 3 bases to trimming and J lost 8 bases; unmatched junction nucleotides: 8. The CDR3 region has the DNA TGTGCCAGCAGTGATAAAACAGGGGGCGACGAGCCCCAGCATTTT. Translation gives CASSDKTGGDEPQHF.

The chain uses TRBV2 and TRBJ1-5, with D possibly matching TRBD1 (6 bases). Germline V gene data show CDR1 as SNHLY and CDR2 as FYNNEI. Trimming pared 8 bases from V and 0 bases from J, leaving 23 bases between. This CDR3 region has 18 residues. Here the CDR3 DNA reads TGTGCCAGCTACCCCAACGAGCAGGGGAAATATAGCAATCAGCCCCAGCATTTT. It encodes CASYPNEQGKYSNQPQHF.

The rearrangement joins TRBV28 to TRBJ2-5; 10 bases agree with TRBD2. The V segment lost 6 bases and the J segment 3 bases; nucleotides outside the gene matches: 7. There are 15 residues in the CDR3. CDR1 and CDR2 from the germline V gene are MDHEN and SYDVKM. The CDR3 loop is CASSPWTSGKETQYF. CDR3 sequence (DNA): TGTGCCAGCAGCCCTTGGACTAGCGGAAAAGAGACCCAGTACTTC.

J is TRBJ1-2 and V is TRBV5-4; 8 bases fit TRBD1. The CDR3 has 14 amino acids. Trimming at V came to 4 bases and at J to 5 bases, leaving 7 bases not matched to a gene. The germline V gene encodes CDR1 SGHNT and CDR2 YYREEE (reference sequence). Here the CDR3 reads CASSEPGQVYGYTF. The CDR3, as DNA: TGTGCCAGCAGCGAACCGGGACAGGTATATGGCTACACCTTC.

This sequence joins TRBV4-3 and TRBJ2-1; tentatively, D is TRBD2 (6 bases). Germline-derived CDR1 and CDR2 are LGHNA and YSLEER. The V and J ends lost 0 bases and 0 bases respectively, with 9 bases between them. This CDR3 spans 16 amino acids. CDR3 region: CASSQESGGSYNEQFF. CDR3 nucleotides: TGCGCCAGCAGCCAAGAGTCCGGGGGCTCCTACAATGAGCAGTTCTTC.

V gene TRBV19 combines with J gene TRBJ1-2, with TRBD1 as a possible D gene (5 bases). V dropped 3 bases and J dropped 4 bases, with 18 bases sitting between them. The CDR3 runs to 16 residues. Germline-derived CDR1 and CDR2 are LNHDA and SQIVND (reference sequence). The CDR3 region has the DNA TGTGCCAGTAGTATCGCCTTACAGGAAACGAGCTATGGCTACACCTTC. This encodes CASSIALQETSYGYTF. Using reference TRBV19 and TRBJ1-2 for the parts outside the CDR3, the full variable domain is DGGITQSPKYLFRKEGQNVTLSCEQNLNHDAMYWYRQDPGQGLRLIYYSQIVNDFQKGDIAEGYSVSREKKESFPLTVTSAQKNPTAFYLCASSIALQETSYGYTFGSGTRLTVV.

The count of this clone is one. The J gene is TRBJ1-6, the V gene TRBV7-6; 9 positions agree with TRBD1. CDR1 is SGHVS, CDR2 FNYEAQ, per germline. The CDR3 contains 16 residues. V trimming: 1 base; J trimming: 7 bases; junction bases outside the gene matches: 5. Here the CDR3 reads CASSLGGQGGNSPLHF. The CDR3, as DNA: TGTGCCAGCAGCTTAGGGGGACAGGGTGGGAATTCACCCCTCCACTTT.

The CDR3 spells CASSTGLAGNEQFF. As DNA, the CDR3 is TGTGCCAGCAGCACGGGACTAGCTGGCAATGAGCAGTTCTTC. The genes are TRBV7-2 and TRBJ2-1; TRBD2 matches 9 bases. Germline loops: CDR1 SGHTA, CDR2 FQGNSA. Trimming removed 5 bases from V and 6 bases from J; junction bases left unmatched: 5. The CDR3 totals 14 residues.

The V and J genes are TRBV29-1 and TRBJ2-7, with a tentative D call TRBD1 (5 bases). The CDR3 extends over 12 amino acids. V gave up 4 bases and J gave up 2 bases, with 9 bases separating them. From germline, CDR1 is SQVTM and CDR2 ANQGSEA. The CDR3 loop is CSVVLGAYEQYF. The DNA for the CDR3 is TGCAGCGTTGTATTAGGGGCCTACGAGCAGTACTTC.